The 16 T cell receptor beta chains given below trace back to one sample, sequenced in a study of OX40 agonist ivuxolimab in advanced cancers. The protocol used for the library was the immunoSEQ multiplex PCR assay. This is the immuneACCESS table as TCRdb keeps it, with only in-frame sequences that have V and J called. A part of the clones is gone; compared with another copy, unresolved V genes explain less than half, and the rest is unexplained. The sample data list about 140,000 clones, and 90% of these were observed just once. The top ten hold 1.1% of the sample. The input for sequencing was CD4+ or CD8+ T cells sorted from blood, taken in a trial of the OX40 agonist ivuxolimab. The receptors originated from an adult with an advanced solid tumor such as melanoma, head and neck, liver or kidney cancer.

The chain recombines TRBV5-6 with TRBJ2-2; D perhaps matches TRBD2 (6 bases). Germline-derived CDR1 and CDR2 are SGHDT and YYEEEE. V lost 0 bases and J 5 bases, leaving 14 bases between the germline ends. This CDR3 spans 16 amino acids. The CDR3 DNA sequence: TGTGCCAGCAGCTTGGCCCATGGGGGGAAGACCGGGGAGCTGTTTTTT. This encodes CASSLAHGGKTGELFF.

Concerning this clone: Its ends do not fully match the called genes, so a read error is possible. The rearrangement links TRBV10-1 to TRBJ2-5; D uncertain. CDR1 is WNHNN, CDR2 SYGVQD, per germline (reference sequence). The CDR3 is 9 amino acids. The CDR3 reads CASIETQYF. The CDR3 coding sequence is TGCGCCAGCATTGAGACCCAGTACTTC.

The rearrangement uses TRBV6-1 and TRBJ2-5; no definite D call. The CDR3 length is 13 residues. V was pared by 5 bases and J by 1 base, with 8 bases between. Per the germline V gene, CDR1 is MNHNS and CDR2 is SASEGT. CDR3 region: CASSPQSQETQYF. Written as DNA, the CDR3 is TGTGCCAGCAGTCCCCAGAGCCAAGAGACCCAGTACTTC.

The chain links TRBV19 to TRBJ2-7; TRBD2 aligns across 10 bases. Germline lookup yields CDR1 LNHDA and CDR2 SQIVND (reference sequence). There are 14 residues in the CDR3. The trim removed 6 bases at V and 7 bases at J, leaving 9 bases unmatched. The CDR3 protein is CASSPGGLALEQYF. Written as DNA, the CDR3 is TGTGCCAGTAGCCCAGGGGGACTAGCGCTTGAGCAGTACTTC.

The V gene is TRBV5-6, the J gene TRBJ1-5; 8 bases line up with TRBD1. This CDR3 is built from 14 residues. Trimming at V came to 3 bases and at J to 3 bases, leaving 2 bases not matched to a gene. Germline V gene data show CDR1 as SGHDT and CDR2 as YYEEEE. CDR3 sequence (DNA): TGTGCCAGCAGCTGGGGACAGGTCAATCAGCCCCAGCATTTT. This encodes CASSWGQVNQPQHF.

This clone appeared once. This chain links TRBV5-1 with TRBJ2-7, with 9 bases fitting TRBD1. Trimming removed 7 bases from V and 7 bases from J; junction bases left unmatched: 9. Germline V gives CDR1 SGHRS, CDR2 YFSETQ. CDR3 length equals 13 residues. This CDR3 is CASGEQGAGEQYF. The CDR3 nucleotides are TGCGCCAGCGGGGAACAGGGGGCTGGTGAGCAGTACTTC. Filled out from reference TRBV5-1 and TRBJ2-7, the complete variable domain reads KAGVTQTPRYLIKTRGQQVTLSCSPISGHRSVSWYQQTPGQGLQFLFEYFSETQRNKGNFPGRFSGRQFSNSRSEMNVSTLELGDSALYLCASGEQGAGEQYFGPGTRLTVT.

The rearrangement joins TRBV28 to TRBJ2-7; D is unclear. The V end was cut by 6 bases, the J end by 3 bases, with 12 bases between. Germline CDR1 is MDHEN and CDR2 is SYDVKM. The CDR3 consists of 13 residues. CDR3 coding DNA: TGTGCCAGCAGCCCCACACGGAGCTACGAGCAGTACTTC. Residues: CASSPTRSYEQYF.

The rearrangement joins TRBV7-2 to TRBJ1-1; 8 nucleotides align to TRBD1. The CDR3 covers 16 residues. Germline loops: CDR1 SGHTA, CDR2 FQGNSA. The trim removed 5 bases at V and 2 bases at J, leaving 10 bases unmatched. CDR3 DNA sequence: TGTGCCAGCAGCCTACGCTACAGGGGGGCCAACACTGAAGCTTTCTTT. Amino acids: CASSLRYRGANTEAFF.

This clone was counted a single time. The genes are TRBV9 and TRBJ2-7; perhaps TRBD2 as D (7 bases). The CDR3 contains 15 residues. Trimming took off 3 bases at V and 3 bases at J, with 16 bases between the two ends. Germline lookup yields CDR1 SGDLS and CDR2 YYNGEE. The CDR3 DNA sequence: TGTGCCAGCAGCGAGGGGGGGACCCCCCTCTACGAGCAGTACTTC. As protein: CASSEGGTPLYEQYF.

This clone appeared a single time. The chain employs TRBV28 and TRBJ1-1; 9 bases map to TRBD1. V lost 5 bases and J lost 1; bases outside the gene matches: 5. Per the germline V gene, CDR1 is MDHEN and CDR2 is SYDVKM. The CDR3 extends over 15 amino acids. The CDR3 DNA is TGTGCCAGCAGTACGAACAGGGGGCGGAACACTGAAGCTTTCTTT. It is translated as CASSTNRGRNTEAFF.

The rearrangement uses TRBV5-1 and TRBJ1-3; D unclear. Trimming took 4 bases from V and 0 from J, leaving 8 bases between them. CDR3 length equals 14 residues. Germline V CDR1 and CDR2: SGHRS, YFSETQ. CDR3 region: CASSLDNSGNTIYF. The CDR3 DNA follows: TGCGCCAGCAGCCTCGACAACTCTGGAAACACCATATATTTT.

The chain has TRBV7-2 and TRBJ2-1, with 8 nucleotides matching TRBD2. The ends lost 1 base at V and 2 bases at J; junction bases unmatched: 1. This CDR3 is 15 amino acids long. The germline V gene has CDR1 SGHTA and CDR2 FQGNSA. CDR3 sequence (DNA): TGTGCCAGCAGCTTAGTAGCGGGAACCTACAATGAGCAGTTCTTC. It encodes CASSLVAGTYNEQFF.

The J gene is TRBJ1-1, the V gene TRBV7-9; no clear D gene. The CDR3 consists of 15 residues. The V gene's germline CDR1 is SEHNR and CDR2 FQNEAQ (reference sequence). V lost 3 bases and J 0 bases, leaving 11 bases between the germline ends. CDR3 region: CASSFKVRMNTEAFF. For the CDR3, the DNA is TGTGCCAGCAGCTTTAAAGTTAGAATGAACACTGAAGCTTTCTTT.

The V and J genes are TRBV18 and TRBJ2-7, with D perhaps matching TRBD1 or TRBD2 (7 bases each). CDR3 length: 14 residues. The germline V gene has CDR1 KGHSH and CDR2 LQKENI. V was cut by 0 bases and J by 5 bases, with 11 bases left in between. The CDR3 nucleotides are TGTGCCAGCTCACCACCGACAGGGAGGGACGAGCAGTACTTC. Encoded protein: CASSPPTGRDEQYF.

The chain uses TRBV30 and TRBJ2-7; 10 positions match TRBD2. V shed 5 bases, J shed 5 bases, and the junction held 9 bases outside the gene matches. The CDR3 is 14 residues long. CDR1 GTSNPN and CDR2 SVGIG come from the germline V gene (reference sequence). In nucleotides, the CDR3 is TGTGCCTGGGGGAGCGGGAGGGCCGGCAACGAGCAGTACTTC. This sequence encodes CAWGSGRAGNEQYF.

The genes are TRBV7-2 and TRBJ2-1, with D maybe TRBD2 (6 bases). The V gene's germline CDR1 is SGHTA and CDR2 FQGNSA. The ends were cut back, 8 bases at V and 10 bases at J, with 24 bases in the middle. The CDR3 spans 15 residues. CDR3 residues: CASLETGGPNREQFF. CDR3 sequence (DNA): TGTGCCAGCTTGGAGACCGGGGGTCCGAATAGGGAGCAGTTCTTC. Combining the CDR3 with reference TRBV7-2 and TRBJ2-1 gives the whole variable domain GAGVSQSPSNKVTEKGKDVELRCDPISGHTALYWYRQSLGQGLEFLIYFQGNSAPDKSGLPSDRFSAERTGGSVSTLTIQRTQQEDSAVYLCASLETGGPNREQFFGPGTRLTVL.